Listed below are T cell receptor beta chains from one sample, sequenced in a study of cytomegalovirus exposure and HLA in healthy donors. Sequencing was performed with immunoSEQ multiplex PCR; in TCRdb, only in-frame clones are kept and a portion is missing. This repertoire comprises some 130,000 clones; its ten largest clones make up 1.5% to 2%. Material for sequencing was PBMCs. The receptors stem from a man aged 18 to 29 in good health and CMV-seronegative. Each CDR3 is given with its conserved first and last residue. D genes are given only for firm matches.

j_call: TRBJ1-5; v_call: TRBV30; cdr3_length: 13; d_call: .; cdr3_aa: CAWSPGDGQPQHF; cdr3_nt: TGTGCCTGGAGTCCAGGGGATGGGCAGCCCCAGCATTTT
j_call: TRBJ1-5; v_call: TRBV28; cdr3_length: 20; d_call: TRBD1; cdr3_aa: CASSFSPGTGGDAFNQPQHF; cdr3_nt: TGTGCCAGCAGTTTTAGTCCAGGGACAGGGGGCGATGCTTTCAATCAGCCCCAGCATTTT
j_call: TRBJ1-4; v_call: TRBV7-9; cdr3_length: 15; d_call: TRBD1; cdr3_aa: CASSLGQGVNEKLFF; cdr3_nt: TGTGCCAGCAGCTTAGGGCAGGGGGTTAATGAAAAACTGTTTTTT
j_call: TRBJ2-5; v_call: TRBV5-1; cdr3_length: 15; d_call: TRBD2; cdr3_aa: CASSLLAEADETQYF; cdr3_nt: TGCGCCAGCAGCTTACTAGCGGAGGCTGACGAGACCCAGTACTTC
j_call: TRBJ2-7; v_call: TRBV7-6; cdr3_length: 16; d_call: .; cdr3_aa: CASSFARDLIGDEQYF; cdr3_nt: TGTGCCAGCAGCTTCGCGAGAGATCTAATCGGGGACGAGCAGTACTTC
j_call: TRBJ2-5; v_call: TRBV10-3; cdr3_length: 14; d_call: TRBD1; cdr3_aa: CAIGPDRGQETQYF; cdr3_nt: TGTGCCATCGGCCCGGACAGGGGGCAAGAGACCCAGTACTTC
j_call: TRBJ1-1; v_call: TRBV5-1; cdr3_length: 15; d_call: TRBD1; cdr3_aa: CASSLFQGAPTEAFF; cdr3_nt: TGCGCCAGCAGCTTGTTCCAGGGGGCGCCCACTGAAGCTTTCTTT
j_call: TRBJ2-7; v_call: TRBV7-8; cdr3_length: 15; d_call: .; cdr3_aa: CASSSGHLSSYEQYF; cdr3_nt: TGTGCCAGCAGCTCGGGACACCTCAGCTCCTACGAGCAGTACTTC
j_call: TRBJ1-3; v_call: TRBV6-6; cdr3_length: 14; d_call: .; cdr3_aa: CASLEDRRSNTIYF; cdr3_nt: TGTGCCAGCCTAGAAGACAGGAGGTCGAACACCATATATTTT
j_call: TRBJ2-7; v_call: TRBV27; cdr3_length: 13; d_call: TRBD1; cdr3_aa: CASQGAMSYEQYF; cdr3_nt: TGTGCCAGCCAGGGGGCAATGAGCTACGAGCAGTACTTC
j_call: TRBJ1-5; v_call: TRBV19; cdr3_length: 13; d_call: TRBD1; cdr3_aa: CATSDRGNQPQHF; cdr3_nt: TGTGCCACCTCCGACAGGGGCAATCAGCCCCAGCATTTT
j_call: TRBJ2-7; v_call: TRBV27; cdr3_length: 14; d_call: .; cdr3_aa: CASSFRSGAYEQYF; cdr3_nt: TGTGCCAGCAGTTTTAGGTCAGGGGCCTACGAGCAGTACTTC
j_call: TRBJ2-7; v_call: TRBV27; cdr3_length: 14; d_call: TRBD1; cdr3_aa: CASSFDRVGYEQYF; cdr3_nt: TGTGCCAGCAGTTTCGACAGGGTAGGGTACGAGCAGTACTTC
j_call: TRBJ1-6; v_call: TRBV9; cdr3_length: 14; d_call: TRBD1; cdr3_aa: CASSGGQGSSPLHF; cdr3_nt: TGTGCCAGCAGCGGAGGACAGGGGTCTTCACCCCTCCACTTT
j_call: TRBJ2-7; v_call: TRBV4-1; cdr3_length: 18; d_call: TRBD1; cdr3_aa: CASSQVTTGVSSSYEQYF; cdr3_nt: TGCGCCAGCAGCCAAGTTACCACAGGGGTCTCTAGCTCCTACGAGCAGTACTTC
j_call: TRBJ2-2; v_call: TRBV2; cdr3_length: 18; d_call: TRBD2; cdr3_aa: CASKGGLAGATNTGELFF; cdr3_nt: TGTGCCAGCAAAGGGGGACTAGCGGGAGCTACGAACACCGGGGAGCTGTTTTTT
j_call: TRBJ1-5; v_call: TRBV6-5; cdr3_length: 15; d_call: TRBD1; cdr3_aa: CASSSRRQGRQPQHF; cdr3_nt: TGTGCCAGCAGTTCCCGTCGACAGGGTCGTCAGCCCCAGCATTTT
j_call: TRBJ2-2; v_call: TRBV7-8; cdr3_length: 19; d_call: .; cdr3_aa: CASSLFFWDGGDATGELFF; cdr3_nt: TGTGCCAGCAGCTTATTTTTCTGGGACGGCGGGGATGCGACCGGGGAGCTGTTTTTT
j_call: TRBJ1-1; v_call: TRBV29-1; cdr3_length: 10; d_call: .; cdr3_aa: CSVAHTEAFF; cdr3_nt: TGCAGCGTTGCTCACACTGAAGCTTTCTTT
j_call: TRBJ2-5; v_call: TRBV6-6; cdr3_length: 16; d_call: .; cdr3_aa: CASSYSEWAGQETQYF; cdr3_nt: TGTGCCAGCAGTTACTCGGAATGGGCGGGGCAAGAGACCCAGTACTTC
j_call: TRBJ1-3; v_call: TRBV7-2; cdr3_length: 12; d_call: TRBD1; cdr3_aa: CASSFRQGTIYF; cdr3_nt: TGTGCCAGCAGCTTTAGACAGGGAACCATATATTTT
j_call: TRBJ2-1; v_call: TRBV29-1; cdr3_length: 13; d_call: TRBD1; cdr3_aa: CSARGQGNREQFF; cdr3_nt: TGCAGCGCTAGGGGACAGGGAAACCGCGAGCAGTTCTTC
j_call: TRBJ1-6; v_call: TRBV28; cdr3_length: 14; d_call: TRBD1; cdr3_aa: CVIKGASYNSPLHF; cdr3_nt: TGTGTAATAAAGGGGGCGTCCTATAATTCACCCCTCCACTTT
j_call: TRBJ1-5; v_call: TRBV2; cdr3_length: 14; d_call: TRBD1; cdr3_aa: CASRTGVVNQPQHF; cdr3_nt: TGTGCCAGCCGGACAGGGGTGGTCAATCAGCCCCAGCATTTT
j_call: TRBJ1-1; v_call: TRBV6-1; cdr3_length: 13; d_call: .; cdr3_aa: CASSGQMNTEAFF; cdr3_nt: TGTGCCAGCAGTGGGCAGATGAACACTGAAGCTTTCTTT
j_call: TRBJ1-5; v_call: TRBV7-2; cdr3_length: 13; d_call: .; cdr3_aa: CASSLDKNQPQHF; cdr3_nt: TGTGCCAGCAGCTTAGACAAAAATCAGCCCCAGCATTTT
j_call: TRBJ2-1; v_call: TRBV11-1; cdr3_length: 18; d_call: TRBD2; cdr3_aa: CASSLEDFGLAGRNEQFF; cdr3_nt: TGTGCCAGCAGTTTAGAGGATTTTGGACTAGCGGGCCGCAATGAGCAGTTCTTC
j_call: TRBJ2-5; v_call: TRBV6-5; cdr3_length: 15; d_call: .; cdr3_aa: CASSYSEVGKETQYF; cdr3_nt: TGTGCCAGCAGTTACTCGGAGGTGGGGAAAGAGACCCAGTACTTC
j_call: TRBJ1-1; v_call: TRBV15; cdr3_length: 15; d_call: .; cdr3_aa: CATSRDRSDGSEAFF; cdr3_nt: TGTGCCACCAGCAGAGATCGGTCGGACGGGAGTGAAGCTTTCTTT
j_call: TRBJ1-5; v_call: TRBV2; cdr3_length: 14; d_call: .; cdr3_aa: CASSQQAGNQPQHF; cdr3_nt: TGTGCCAGCAGTCAACAGGCGGGGAATCAGCCCCAGCATTTT
j_call: TRBJ2-1; v_call: TRBV28; cdr3_length: 14; d_call: .; cdr3_aa: CASSPIPSKNEQFF; cdr3_nt: TGTGCCAGCAGCCCGATCCCGTCTAAAAATGAGCAGTTCTTC
j_call: TRBJ1-5; v_call: TRBV28; cdr3_length: 16; d_call: TRBD1; cdr3_aa: CASTSMTGVSNQPQHF; cdr3_nt: TGTGCCAGCACCAGTATGACAGGGGTAAGCAATCAGCCCCAGCATTTT
j_call: TRBJ2-5; v_call: TRBV9; cdr3_length: 13; d_call: .; cdr3_aa: CASSASRESVQYF; cdr3_nt: TGTGCCAGCAGCGCGTCCCGGGAGAGCGTGCAGTACTTC
j_call: TRBJ1-1; v_call: TRBV28; cdr3_length: 14; d_call: TRBD1; cdr3_aa: CASSVDREDTEAFF; cdr3_nt: TGTGCCAGCAGTGTCGACAGGGAGGACACTGAAGCTTTCTTT
j_call: TRBJ1-4; v_call: TRBV6-5; cdr3_length: 14; d_call: .; cdr3_aa: CASKPGQTNEKLFF; cdr3_nt: TGTGCCAGCAAGCCGGGACAAACTAATGAAAAACTGTTTTTT
j_call: TRBJ2-3; v_call: TRBV7-9; cdr3_length: 15; d_call: TRBD2; cdr3_aa: CASSLEGSGSDTQYF; cdr3_nt: TGTGCCAGCAGCTTAGAAGGTAGCGGGTCAGATACGCAGTATTTT
j_call: TRBJ2-7; v_call: TRBV10-2; cdr3_length: 16; d_call: TRBD2; cdr3_aa: CASSLELAGGMGEQYF; cdr3_nt: TGCGCCAGCAGCCTCGAACTAGCGGGGGGTATGGGCGAGCAGTACTTC
j_call: TRBJ2-2; v_call: TRBV5-4; cdr3_length: 15; d_call: .; cdr3_aa: CASSSQGTNTGELFF; cdr3_nt: TGTGCCAGCAGCTCCCAGGGCACGAACACCGGGGAGCTGTTTTTT
j_call: TRBJ1-6; v_call: TRBV30; cdr3_length: 13; d_call: .; cdr3_aa: CAWSGQDNSPLHF; cdr3_nt: TGTGCCTGGAGTGGACAGGATAATTCACCCCTCCACTTT
j_call: TRBJ2-1; v_call: TRBV2; cdr3_length: 16; d_call: .; cdr3_aa: CASRGFGAGTNNEQFF; cdr3_nt: TGTGCCAGCAGGGGATTCGGGGCAGGGACAAACAATGAGCAGTTCTTC
j_call: TRBJ2-7; v_call: TRBV5-1; cdr3_length: 15; d_call: TRBD1; cdr3_aa: CASSPRQGVPYEQYF; cdr3_nt: TGCGCCAGCAGCCCACGACAGGGGGTTCCTTACGAGCAGTACTTC
j_call: TRBJ2-3; v_call: TRBV5-4; cdr3_length: 14; d_call: TRBD1; cdr3_aa: CASSWGQGRYTQYF; cdr3_nt: TGTGCCAGCAGCTGGGGACAGGGGAGGTATACGCAGTATTTT
j_call: TRBJ1-3; v_call: TRBV7-8; cdr3_length: 15; d_call: .; cdr3_aa: CASSLVGSSGNTIYF; cdr3_nt: TGTGCCAGCAGCTTAGTTGGGAGCTCTGGAAACACCATATATTTT
j_call: TRBJ1-3; v_call: TRBV9; cdr3_length: 15; d_call: .; cdr3_aa: CASSAGTLGGNTIYF; cdr3_nt: TGTGCCAGCAGCGCCGGGACATTAGGTGGAAACACCATATATTTT
j_call: TRBJ2-7; v_call: TRBV13; cdr3_length: 17; d_call: TRBD2; cdr3_aa: CASSLGTSGGLGGEQYF; cdr3_nt: TGTGCCAGCAGCTTAGGGACTAGCGGGGGCCTCGGTGGCGAGCAGTACTTC
j_call: TRBJ1-6; v_call: TRBV27; cdr3_length: 19; d_call: TRBD1; cdr3_aa: CASSFMSGGIIIGDSPLHF; cdr3_nt: TGTGCCAGCAGTTTTATGTCAGGGGGCATCATTATAGGTGATTCACCCCTCCACTTT
j_call: TRBJ2-1; v_call: TRBV27; cdr3_length: 18; d_call: .; cdr3_aa: CASSSKPPSLSSYNEQFF; cdr3_nt: TGTGCCAGCAGTTCTAAGCCCCCTAGCCTGAGCTCCTACAATGAGCAGTTCTTC
j_call: TRBJ2-7; v_call: TRBV6-6; cdr3_length: 11; d_call: .; cdr3_aa: CASSPLYEQYF; cdr3_nt: TGTGCCAGCAGCCCACTATACGAGCAGTACTTC
j_call: TRBJ2-7; v_call: TRBV7-8; cdr3_length: 13; d_call: TRBD2; cdr3_aa: CASSPRLASEQYF; cdr3_nt: TGTGCCAGCAGCCCGAGACTAGCCTCCGAGCAGTACTTC
j_call: TRBJ1-1; v_call: TRBV7-3; cdr3_length: 15; d_call: .; cdr3_aa: CASTASGGRNTEAFF; cdr3_nt: TGTGCCAGCACCGCGTCCGGGGGGCGGAACACTGAAGCTTTCTTT